The 10 T cell receptor beta chains reported below all come from one sample, sequenced in a study of cytomegalovirus exposure and HLA in healthy donors. The PCR was carried out with 60 Vbeta primers and 13 Jbeta primers. Repertoires were generated with immunoSEQ multiplex PCR, while TCRdb's copy carries only in-frame clones and drops some. The profile shows 130,000 or so clones, more than 65% of them singletons. The specimen sequenced was PBMCs. The receptor set was obtained from a man between 18 and 35 years old in good health and CMV-seronegative.

The gene calls are TRBV6-1 and TRBJ2-7; 14 nucleotides match TRBD2. CDR3 length: 15 amino acids. After removal of 4 bases from V and 5 bases from J, the junction contained 4 bases not matched to a gene. Germline V lookup: CDR1 MNHNS, CDR2 SASEGT. As DNA, the CDR3 is TGTGCCAGCAGTGCGACTAGCGGGGGGGCCGACGAGCAGTACTTC. Its translation is CASSATSGGADEQYF.

The J gene is TRBJ2-1, the V gene TRBV7-9; TRBD1 might be the D (5 bases). The CDR3 sequence is 12 residues long. CDR1 is SEHNR and CDR2 is FQNEAQ in the germline V gene (reference sequence). V lost 5 bases and J lost 7, with 9 bases in between. DNA of the CDR3: TGTGCCAGCAGCCTCCCAGGGAATGAGCAGTTCTTC. This translates into CASSLPGNEQFF. Combining the CDR3 with reference TRBV7-9 and TRBJ2-1 gives the whole variable domain DTGVSQNPRHKITKRGQNVTFRCDPISEHNRLYWYRQTLGQGPEFLTYFQNEAQLEKSRLLSDRFSAERPKGSFSTLEIQRTEQGDSAMYLCASSLPGNEQFFGPGTRLTVL.

This clone occurred once. The CDR3 sequence is CASSPDSSYNSPLHF. CDR3 in DNA: TGTGCCAGCAGCCCGGACAGCTCCTATAATTCACCCCTCCACTTT. This chain connects TRBV2 to TRBJ1-6; TRBD1 is a possible D gene (6 bases). Germline CDR1 is SNHLY and CDR2 is FYNNEI. The V end lost 6 bases, the J end lost 0 bases, and 9 bases lay between the germline ends. The CDR3 has 15 amino acids. Complete variable domain (other parts from reference TRBV2 and TRBJ1-6): EPEVTQTPSHQVTQMGQEVILRCVPISNHLYFYWYRQILGQKVEFLVSFYNNEISEKSEIFDDQFSVERPDGSNFTLKIRSTKLEDSAMYFCASSPDSSYNSPLHFGNGTRLTVT.

The V gene is TRBV11-2, the J gene TRBJ1-1; 11 nucleotides align to TRBD1. The V gene end was trimmed by 2 bases and the J gene end by 10 bases; junction bases not matched to a gene: 9. Germline V gene sequence: CDR1 SGHAT, CDR2 FQNNGV. The length of the CDR3 is 15 residues. The CDR3 bases are TGTGCCAGCAGCTTAATGAAGGACAGGGGGCTGGCAGCTTTCTTT. It is translated as CASSLMKDRGLAAFF.

This clone was seen a single time. V and J are TRBV6-1 and TRBJ2-3, with TRBD2 matching over 9 bases. The CDR3 is 15 amino acids. Germline lookup yields CDR1 MNHNS and CDR2 SASEGT. V dropped 6 bases and J dropped 0; count of bases not matched to a gene: 4. The CDR3 DNA reads TGTGCCAGCAGAAGTAGCGGGAGAAGCACAGATACGCAGTATTTT. It encodes CASRSSGRSTDTQYF.

This chain uses TRBV5-1 with TRBJ1-6; a weak D match, TRBD1 (5 bases). Trimming stripped 4 bases from V and 0 bases from J, with 14 bases between. From germline, CDR1 is SGHRS and CDR2 YFSETQ. The length of the CDR3 is 17 residues. CDR3 region: CASSPGGSSSYNSPLHF. The CDR3 nucleotides read TGCGCCAGCAGCCCCGGGGGGTCAAGCTCCTATAATTCACCCCTCCACTTT. The full variable domain, in which reference TRBV5-1 and TRBJ1-6 provide the parts outside the CDR3, is KAGVTQTPRYLIKTRGQQVTLSCSPISGHRSVSWYQQTPGQGLQFLFEYFSETQRNKGNFPGRFSGRQFSNSRSEMNVSTLELGDSALYLCASSPGGSSSYNSPLHFGNGTRLTVT.

The rearrangement joins TRBV5-8 to TRBJ1-5, with TRBD1 as a possible D gene (6 bases). The CDR3 is 14 amino acids. Germline CDR1 is SGHTS and CDR2 is YDEGEE. The ends were cut back, 4 bases at V and 9 bases at J, with 17 bases in the middle. CDR3 sequence reads: CASSPTGGAGPQHF. CDR3 DNA: TGTGCCAGCAGCCCGACAGGCGGTGCAGGGCCCCAGCATTTT.

J is TRBJ1-1 and V is TRBV14; 7 bases match TRBD1. The germline CDR1 and CDR2 sequences are SGHDN and FVKESK. The CDR3 has 13 residues. The V segment lost 6 bases and the J segment 5 bases; nucleotides outside the gene matches: 6. CDR3: CASSGDRVTEAFF. CDR3 nucleotides: TGTGCCAGCAGTGGTGACAGGGTTACTGAAGCTTTCTTT.

This clone has a single count. This chain connects TRBV7-9 to TRBJ1-2; 7 bases fit TRBD1. The J segment lost 7 bases and the V segment lost 5 bases, leaving 13 bases of the junction unmatched. The CDR3 is made up of 15 amino acids. Germline CDR1 reads SEHNR; CDR2 reads FQNEAQ (reference sequence). The CDR3 region is CASSPAPDRLGGYTF. In nucleotides, the CDR3 is TGTGCCAGCAGCCCAGCCCCGGACAGGCTGGGTGGCTACACCTTC.

The J gene is TRBJ1-1, the V gene TRBV11-3; 8 nucleotides match TRBD1. V was pared by 4 bases and J by 7 bases, with 2 bases of the junction left unmatched. The CDR3 extends over 12 amino acids. Germline lookup yields CDR1 SGHNT and CDR2 YENEEA. Here the CDR3 reads CASSSGQGEAFF. The CDR3 DNA follows: TGTGCCAGCAGCTCCGGACAGGGTGAAGCTTTCTTT.